The 22 T cell receptor beta chains reported below all come from one sample, sequenced in a study of T cells in localized non-small cell lung cancer. The data were produced by immunoSEQ multiplex PCR, yet TCRdb's version contains in-frame clones alone and is incomplete. Altogether 55,000 to 65,000 clones are present, around 90% being singletons, with the ten largest covering 22%. The sequencing used peripheral blood, collected before any cancer treatment. These receptors were taken from a man aged 40 to 69 with stage I squamous cell lung carcinoma.

The chain's CDR3 is CASNEFADTQYF. The CDR3 DNA follows: TGTGCCAGCAATGAGTTCGCAGATACGCAGTATTTT. This rearrangement joins TRBV5-5 to TRBJ2-3; no clear D. Germline V lookup: CDR1 SGHKS, CDR2 YYEKEE (reference sequence). CDR3 length: 12 amino acids. Trimming left V 6 bases short and J 4 bases short, with 9 bases between.

The chain has TRBV5-1 and TRBJ1-1; D gene unclear. V was pared by 3 bases and J by 3 bases, with 9 bases between. CDR3 length: 13 residues. CDR1 is SGHRS and CDR2 is YFSETQ in the germline V gene. This CDR3 reads CASSSELDTEAFF. CDR3 coding DNA: TGCGCCAGCAGCTCAGAGCTGGACACTGAAGCTTTCTTT.

The rearrangement uses TRBV6-5 and TRBJ1-5; 9 bases agree with TRBD1. The V segment lost 6 bases and the J segment 4 bases; nucleotides outside the gene matches: 4. The CDR3 is 14 residues long. Germline CDR1 reads MNHEY; CDR2 reads SVGAGI. The CDR3 region has the DNA TGTGCCAGCAGCACCGGGACAGGGAATCAGCCCCAGCATTTT. This codes for CASSTGTGNQPQHF.

The CDR3 DNA follows: TGTGCCAGTAGTATGGGTTCTCATCAGCCCCAGCATTTT. This encodes CASSMGSHQPQHF. V usage is TRBV19 and J usage is TRBJ1-5; D call uncertain. The ends were cut back, 3 bases at V and 5 bases at J, with 8 bases in the middle. Germline V gives CDR1 LNHDA, CDR2 SQIVND (reference sequence). The CDR3 sequence is 13 residues long.

The chain carries TRBV5-1 and TRBJ2-5, with 8 bases matching TRBD1. The ends lost 5 bases at V and 4 bases at J; junction bases unmatched: 4. Germline CDR1 is SGHRS and CDR2 is YFSETQ. This CDR3 region has 13 residues. CDR3 sequence (DNA): TGCGCCAGCAGTATTGGACAGGGAGAGACCCAGTACTTC. It codes for CASSIGQGETQYF.

V is TRBV7-6 and J is TRBJ2-1, with D possibly TRBD1 on 5 matching bases. The CDR3 extends over 15 amino acids. From germline, CDR1 is SGHVS and CDR2 FNYEAQ. The germline V and J ends were trimmed by 7 bases and 0 bases, with 13 bases remaining between them. DNA of the CDR3: TGTGCCAGCACCCCAGGGCGGAGCTCCTACAATGAGCAGTTCTTC. Translation: CASTPGRSSYNEQFF.

V gene TRBV7-9 combines with J gene TRBJ2-1; 10 nucleotides align to TRBD2. There are 16 residues in the CDR3. CDR1 and CDR2 from the germline V gene are SEHNR and FQNEAQ (reference sequence). V was clipped by 2 bases and J by 7 bases; unmatched bases: 8. CDR3 sequence (DNA): TGTGCCAGCAGCTTAAGTATAGCGGGAGGAGGTAATGAGCAGTTCTTC. It encodes CASSLSIAGGGNEQFF.

V and J are TRBV6-4 and TRBJ2-3; a possible D gene is TRBD2 (5 bases). Between the trimmed V and J ends, which lost 6 bases and 6 bases, there was a span of 25 bases. This CDR3 region has 17 residues. In germline, CDR1 is MRHNA, CDR2 SNTAGT. The CDR3 loop reads CASSESPGIGVPDTQYF. The DNA of the CDR3 is TGTGCCAGCAGCGAGAGCCCGGGGATAGGAGTCCCCGATACGCAGTATTTT.

The chain carries TRBV7-2 and TRBJ2-7; tentatively, D is TRBD2 (5 bases). Looked up from germline, CDR1 is SGHTA and CDR2 is FQGNSA. The CDR3 sequence is 15 residues long. V was trimmed by 3 bases and J by 0 bases, leaving 12 bases between them. The CDR3 DNA is TGTGCCAGCAGCTTGAGCGGATATGACTCCTACGAGCAGTACTTC. Translating gives CASSLSGYDSYEQYF.

J is TRBJ1-2 and V is TRBV4-2; D might be TRBD1 (5 bases). With 0 bases removed from V and 8 bases from J, the gap between germline ends came to 16 bases. The CDR3 runs 15 residues. CDR1 LGHNA and CDR2 YNFKEQ come from the germline V gene. CDR3 protein: CASSQDSPREEGYTF. CDR3 coding DNA: TGTGCCAGCAGCCAAGATTCCCCCAGGGAAGAAGGCTACACCTTC.

CDR3 in DNA: TGTGCCAGCAGCTCCTCCTGGGGGGGAGACACTGAAGCTTTCTTT. As protein: CASSSSWGGDTEAFF. The chain carries TRBV9 and TRBJ1-1; the D gene is possibly TRBD1 (5 bases). CDR1 and CDR2 from the germline V gene are SGDLS and YYNGEE. The CDR3 sequence is 15 residues long. V lost 4 bases to trimming and J lost 3 bases, with 16 bases between them.

The chain employs TRBV6-6 and TRBJ1-4; D unresolved. The CDR3 length is 14 residues. Germline V gives CDR1 MNHNY, CDR2 SVGAGI (reference sequence). Between the trimmed V and J ends, which lost 5 bases and 2 bases, there was a span of 9 bases. CDR3 nucleotides: TGTGCCAGCAGTCTACAGCCCACTAATGAAAAACTGTTTTTT. It is translated as CASSLQPTNEKLFF.

This chain joins TRBV29-1 and TRBJ2-3; D perhaps matches TRBD1 (6 bases). V lost 1 base and J lost 5, with 10 bases in between. The germline V gene encodes CDR1 SQVTM and CDR2 ANQGSEA. The CDR3 has 13 amino acids. CDR3 amino acids: CSVEGGPVDTQYF. The CDR3 DNA reads as TGCAGCGTTGAAGGGGGGCCGGTAGATACGCAGTATTTT.

This clone was seen a few times. The V and J genes are TRBV18 and TRBJ1-1, with D unclear. Trimming removed 5 bases from V and 3 bases from J, with 7 bases in between. Germline values: CDR1 KGHSH, CDR2 LQKENI. The CDR3 is 12 amino acids. The chain's CDR3 is CASSSFDTEAFF. In nucleotides, the CDR3 is TGTGCCAGCTCATCTTTCGACACTGAAGCTTTCTTT.

V gene TRBV28 combines with J gene TRBJ1-5; D may be TRBD1 (5 bases). Germline V gene data show CDR1 as MDHEN and CDR2 as SYDVKM. This CDR3 comprises 16 residues. Trimming removed 5 bases from V and 3 bases from J, with 17 bases in between. CDR3 DNA: TGTGCCAGCAGTCTAATCGGGGGGGAAATCAATCAGCCCCAGCATTTT. It specifies CASSLIGGEINQPQHF. Combining the CDR3 with reference TRBV28 and TRBJ1-5 gives the whole variable domain DVKVTQSSRYLVKRTGEKVFLECVQDMDHENMFWYRQDPGLGLRLIYFSYDVKMKEKGDIPEGYSVSREKKERFSLILESASTNQTSMYLCASSLIGGEINQPQHFGDGTRLSIL.

The V call is TRBV4-1, the J call TRBJ2-7, with D maybe TRBD2 (5 bases). Germline CDR1 reads MGHRA; CDR2 reads YSYEKL. The CDR3 is 13 amino acids. V was shortened by 3 bases and J by 7 bases, with 13 bases between the two germline ends. CDR3 loop: CASSQGRRGEQYF. CDR3 bases: TGCGCCAGCAGCCAGGGGAGACGTGGAGAGCAGTACTTC.

This clone was counted a single time. The chain has TRBV30 and TRBJ2-2; no firm D call. This CDR3 comprises 17 residues. Germline-derived CDR1 and CDR2 are GTSNPN and SVGIG (reference sequence). V was trimmed by 1 base and J by 3 bases, leaving 18 bases between them. This CDR3 is CAWSERHPVRYTGELFF. The CDR3 DNA follows: TGTGCCTGGAGTGAACGACACCCGGTGAGGTACACCGGGGAGCTGTTTTTT.

V usage is TRBV11-2 and J usage is TRBJ2-1, with no clear D. Trimming shortened V by 3 bases and J by 9 bases, and 9 bases separated the two germline ends. The CDR3 loop spans 12 amino acids. The germline gives CDR1 SGHAT, CDR2 FQNNGV. Written as DNA, the CDR3 is TGTGCCAGCAGCTTGATCCTAGGTGAGCAGTTCTTC. This encodes CASSLILGEQFF.

This rearrangement joins TRBV27 to TRBJ2-1; 11 bases fit TRBD1. The CDR3 spans 15 residues. Germline V CDR1 and CDR2: MNHEY, SMNVEV (reference sequence). The J segment lost 9 bases and the V segment lost 5 bases, leaving 9 bases of the junction unmatched. The CDR3 here is CASSVPGTGGVEQFF. The DNA for the CDR3 is TGTGCCAGCAGTGTACCCGGGACAGGGGGTGTTGAGCAGTTCTTC.

The chain uses TRBV28 and TRBJ2-3, with TRBD2 identical over 16 bases. The length of the CDR3 is 20 residues. Germline lookup yields CDR1 MDHEN and CDR2 SYDVKM. V lost 2 bases to trimming and J lost 1 base; unmatched junction nucleotides: 9. In nucleotides, the CDR3 is TGTGCCAGCAGTTTAGTAGGGGGACTAGCGGGAGGGAGCGGCACAGATACGCAGTATTTT. As protein: CASSLVGGLAGGSGTDTQYF.

This chain links TRBV28 with TRBJ1-2; 9 nucleotides agree with TRBD1. Trimming cost V 3 bases and J 2 bases; bases outside gene matches: 7. Germline values: CDR1 MDHEN, CDR2 SYDVKM. This CDR3 contains 16 residues. CDR3 nucleotides: TGTGCCAGCAGTTTTTCGACAGGGGGGACGAACTATGGCTACACCTTC. Encoded protein: CASSFSTGGTNYGYTF.

The chain couples TRBV7-3 to TRBJ2-1, with 12 bases lining up with TRBD2. Germline CDR1 is SGHTA and CDR2 is FQGTGA. The CDR3 covers 14 residues. J was trimmed by 9 bases and V by 5 bases; bases with no gene match: 5. The CDR3 nucleotides read TGTGCCAGCAGCCCTAGCGGGAGGGCAACTGAGCAGTTCTTC. Its translation is CASSPSGRATEQFF.